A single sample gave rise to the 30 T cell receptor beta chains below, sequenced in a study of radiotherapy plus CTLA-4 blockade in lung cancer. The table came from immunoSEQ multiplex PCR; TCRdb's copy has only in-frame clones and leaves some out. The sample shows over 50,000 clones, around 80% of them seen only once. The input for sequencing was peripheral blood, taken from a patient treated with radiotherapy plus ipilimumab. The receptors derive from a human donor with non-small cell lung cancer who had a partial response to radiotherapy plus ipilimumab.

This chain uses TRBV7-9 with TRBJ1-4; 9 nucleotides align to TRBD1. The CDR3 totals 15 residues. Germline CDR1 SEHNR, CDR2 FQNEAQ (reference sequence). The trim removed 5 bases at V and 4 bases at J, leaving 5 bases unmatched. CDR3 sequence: CASSGGTGLNEKLFF. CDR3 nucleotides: TGTGCCAGCAGCGGAGGGACAGGGCTTAATGAAAAACTGTTTTTT.

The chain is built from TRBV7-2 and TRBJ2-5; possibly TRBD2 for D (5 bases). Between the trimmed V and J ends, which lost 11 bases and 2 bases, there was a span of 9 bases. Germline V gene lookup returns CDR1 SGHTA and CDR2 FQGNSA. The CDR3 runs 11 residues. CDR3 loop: CACGEQETQYF. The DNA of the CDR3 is TGTGCCTGTGGGGAGCAAGAGACCCAGTACTTC.

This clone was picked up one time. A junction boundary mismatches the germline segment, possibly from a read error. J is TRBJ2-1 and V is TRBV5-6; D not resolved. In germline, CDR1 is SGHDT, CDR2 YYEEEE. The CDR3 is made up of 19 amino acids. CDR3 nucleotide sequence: TGTGCCAGCAGTTTGGGTGGCAAATTCCTCCCTCGCTCCTACAATGAGCAGTTCTTC. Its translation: CASSLGGKFLPRSYNEQFF.

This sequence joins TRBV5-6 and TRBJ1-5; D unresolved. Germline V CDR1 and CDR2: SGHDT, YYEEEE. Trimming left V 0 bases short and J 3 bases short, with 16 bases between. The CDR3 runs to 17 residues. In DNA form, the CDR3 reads TGTGCCAGCAGCTTGGAGGGAGCGGGATTAATCAATCAGCCCCAGCATTTT. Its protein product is CASSLEGAGLINQPQHF.

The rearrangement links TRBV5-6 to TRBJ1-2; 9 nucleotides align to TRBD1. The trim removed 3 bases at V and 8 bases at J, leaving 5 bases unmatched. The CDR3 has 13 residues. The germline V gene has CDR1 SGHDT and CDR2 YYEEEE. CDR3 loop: CASSSGTGQGYTF. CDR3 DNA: TGTGCCAGCAGCTCCGGGACAGGGCAGGGCTACACCTTC. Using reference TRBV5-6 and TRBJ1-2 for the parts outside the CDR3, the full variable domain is DAGVTQSPTHLIKTRGQQVTLRCSPKSGHDTVSWYQQALGQGPQFIFQYYEEEERQRGNFPDRFSGHQFPNYSSELNVNALLLGDSALYLCASSSGTGQGYTFGSGTRLTVV.

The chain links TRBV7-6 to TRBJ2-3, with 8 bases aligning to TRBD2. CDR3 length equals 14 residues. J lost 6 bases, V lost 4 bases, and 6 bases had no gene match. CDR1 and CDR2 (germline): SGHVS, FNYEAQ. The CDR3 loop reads CASSSLSGVDTQYF. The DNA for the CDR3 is TGTGCCAGCAGCTCCCTTAGCGGGGTGGATACGCAGTATTTT.

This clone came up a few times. Here the CDR3 DNA reads TGTGCCAGCAGTAAGGGACACAACTATGGCTACACCTTC. It translates to CASSKGHNYGYTF. The chain uses TRBV25-1 and TRBJ1-2; tentative D call: TRBD1 (6 bases). Trimming took 5 bases from V and 2 from J, leaving 9 bases between them. This CDR3 has 13 residues. Looked up from germline, CDR1 is MGHDK and CDR2 is SYGVNS.

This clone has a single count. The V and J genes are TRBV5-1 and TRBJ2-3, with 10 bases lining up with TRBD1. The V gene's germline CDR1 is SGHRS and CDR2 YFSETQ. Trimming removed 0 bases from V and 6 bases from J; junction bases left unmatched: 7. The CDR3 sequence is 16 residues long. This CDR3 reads CASSLEGQGIFDTQYF. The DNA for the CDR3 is TGCGCCAGCAGCTTGGAGGGACAGGGGATTTTCGATACGCAGTATTTT.

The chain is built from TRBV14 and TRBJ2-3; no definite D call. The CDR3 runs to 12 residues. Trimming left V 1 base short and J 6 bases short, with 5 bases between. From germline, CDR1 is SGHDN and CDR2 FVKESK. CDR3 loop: CASSQGRDTQYF. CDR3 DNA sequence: TGTGCCAGCAGCCAAGGGCGGGATACGCAGTATTTT.

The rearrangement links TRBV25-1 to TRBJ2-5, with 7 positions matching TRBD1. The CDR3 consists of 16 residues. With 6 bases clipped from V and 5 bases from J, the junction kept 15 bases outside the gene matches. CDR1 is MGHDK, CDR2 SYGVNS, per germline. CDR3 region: CASSPWTGTVYETQYF. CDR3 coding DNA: TGTGCCAGCAGCCCCTGGACCGGGACAGTGTACGAGACCCAGTACTTC. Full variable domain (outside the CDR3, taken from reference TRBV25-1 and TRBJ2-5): EADIYQTPRYLVIGTGKKITLECSQTMGHDKMYWYQQDPGMELHLIHYSYGVNSTEKGDLSSESTVSRIRTEHFPLTLESARPSHTSQYLCASSPWTGTVYETQYFGPGTRLLVL.

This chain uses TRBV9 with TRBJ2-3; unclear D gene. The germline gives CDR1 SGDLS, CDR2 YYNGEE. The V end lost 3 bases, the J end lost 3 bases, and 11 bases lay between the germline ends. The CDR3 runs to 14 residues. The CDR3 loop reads CASSGNMKTDTQYF. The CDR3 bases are TGTGCCAGCAGCGGCAACATGAAAACAGATACGCAGTATTTT.

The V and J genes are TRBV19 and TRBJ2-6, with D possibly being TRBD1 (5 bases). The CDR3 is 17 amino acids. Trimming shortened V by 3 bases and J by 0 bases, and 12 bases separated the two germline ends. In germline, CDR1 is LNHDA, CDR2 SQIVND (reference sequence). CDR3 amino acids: CASSMGQLFSGANVLTF. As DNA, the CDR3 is TGTGCCAGTAGTATGGGGCAGCTCTTCTCTGGGGCCAACGTCCTGACTTTC.

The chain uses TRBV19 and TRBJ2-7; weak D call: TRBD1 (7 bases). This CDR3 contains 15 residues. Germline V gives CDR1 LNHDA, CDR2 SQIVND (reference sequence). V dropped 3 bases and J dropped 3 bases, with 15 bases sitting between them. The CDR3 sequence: CASSMPGRGVYEQYF. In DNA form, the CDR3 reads TGTGCCAGTAGTATGCCCGGCAGGGGGGTCTACGAGCAGTACTTC.

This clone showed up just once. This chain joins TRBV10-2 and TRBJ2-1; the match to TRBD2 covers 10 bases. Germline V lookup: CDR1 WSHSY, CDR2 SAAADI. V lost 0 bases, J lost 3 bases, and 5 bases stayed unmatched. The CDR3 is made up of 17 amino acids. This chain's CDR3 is CASSESKRGGVYNEQFF. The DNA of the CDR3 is TGCGCCAGCAGTGAGTCTAAGCGGGGGGGGGTCTACAATGAGCAGTTCTTC.

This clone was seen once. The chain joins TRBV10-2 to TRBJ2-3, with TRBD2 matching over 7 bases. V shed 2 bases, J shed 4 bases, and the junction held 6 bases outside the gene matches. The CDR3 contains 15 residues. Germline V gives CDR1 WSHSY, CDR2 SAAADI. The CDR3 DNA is TGCGCCAGCAGTGAGGTCAGCGGGGTTGCAGATACGCAGTATTTT. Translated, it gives CASSEVSGVADTQYF.

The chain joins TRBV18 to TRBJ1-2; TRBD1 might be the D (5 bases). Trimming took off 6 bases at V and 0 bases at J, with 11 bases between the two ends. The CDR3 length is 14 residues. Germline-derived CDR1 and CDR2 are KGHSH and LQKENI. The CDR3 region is CASSLDSSNYGYTF. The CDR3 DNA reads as TGTGCCAGCTCCCTCGACAGTTCTAACTATGGCTACACCTTC.

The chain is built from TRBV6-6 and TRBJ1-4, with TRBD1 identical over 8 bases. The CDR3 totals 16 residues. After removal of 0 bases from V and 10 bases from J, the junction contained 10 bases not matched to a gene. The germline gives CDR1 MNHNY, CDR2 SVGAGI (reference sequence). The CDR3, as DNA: TGTGCCAGCAGTTACTCGATGGGAGACAGGGGAGGAAAACTGTTTTTT. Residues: CASSYSMGDRGGKLFF.

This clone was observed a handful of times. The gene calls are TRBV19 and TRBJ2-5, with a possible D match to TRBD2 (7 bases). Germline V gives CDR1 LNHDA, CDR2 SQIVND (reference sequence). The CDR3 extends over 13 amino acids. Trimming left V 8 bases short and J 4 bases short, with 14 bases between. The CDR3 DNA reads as TGTGCCAGTCGGAACCGGGGGGCAGAGACCCAGTACTTC. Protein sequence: CASRNRGAETQYF.

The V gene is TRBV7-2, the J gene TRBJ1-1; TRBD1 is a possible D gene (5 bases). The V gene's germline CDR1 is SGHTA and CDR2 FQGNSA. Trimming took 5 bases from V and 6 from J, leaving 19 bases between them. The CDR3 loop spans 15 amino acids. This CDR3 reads CASSPPRQGLSEAFF. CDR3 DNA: TGTGCCAGCAGCCCCCCTCGGCAGGGATTGTCTGAAGCTTTCTTT.

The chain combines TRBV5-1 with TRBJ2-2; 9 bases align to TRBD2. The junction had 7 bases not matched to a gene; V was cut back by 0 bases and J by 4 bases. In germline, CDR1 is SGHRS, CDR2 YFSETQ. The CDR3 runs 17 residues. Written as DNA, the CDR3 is TGCGCCAGCAGCTTGGCTGGGACTAGCACGATCACCGGGGAGCTGTTTTTT. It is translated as CASSLAGTSTITGELFF.

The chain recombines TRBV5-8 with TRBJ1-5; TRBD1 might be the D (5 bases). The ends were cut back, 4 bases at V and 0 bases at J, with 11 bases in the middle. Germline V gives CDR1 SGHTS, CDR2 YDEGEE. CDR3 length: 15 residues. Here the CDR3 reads CASSGGDVSNQPQHF. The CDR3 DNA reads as TGTGCCAGCAGCGGGGGGGACGTTAGCAATCAGCCCCAGCATTTT.

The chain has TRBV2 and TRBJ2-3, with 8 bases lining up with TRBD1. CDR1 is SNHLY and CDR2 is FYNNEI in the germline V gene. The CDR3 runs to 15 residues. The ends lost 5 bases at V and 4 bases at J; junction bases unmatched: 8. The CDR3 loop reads CASSPGGTGSDTQYF. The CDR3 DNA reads TGTGCCAGCAGTCCAGGGGGCACGGGGTCAGATACGCAGTATTTT.

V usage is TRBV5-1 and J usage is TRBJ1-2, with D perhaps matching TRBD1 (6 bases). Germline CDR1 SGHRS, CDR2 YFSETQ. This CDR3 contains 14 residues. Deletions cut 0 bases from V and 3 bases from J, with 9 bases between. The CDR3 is CASSLGQVHYGYTF. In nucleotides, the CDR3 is TGCGCCAGCAGCTTGGGACAGGTTCACTATGGCTACACCTTC.

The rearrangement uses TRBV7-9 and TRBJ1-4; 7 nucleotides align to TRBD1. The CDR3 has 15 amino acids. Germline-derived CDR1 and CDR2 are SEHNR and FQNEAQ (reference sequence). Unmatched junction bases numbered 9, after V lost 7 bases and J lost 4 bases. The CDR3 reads CASNEAGTDNEKLFF. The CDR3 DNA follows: TGTGCCAGCAACGAAGCCGGGACAGATAATGAAAAACTGTTTTTT.

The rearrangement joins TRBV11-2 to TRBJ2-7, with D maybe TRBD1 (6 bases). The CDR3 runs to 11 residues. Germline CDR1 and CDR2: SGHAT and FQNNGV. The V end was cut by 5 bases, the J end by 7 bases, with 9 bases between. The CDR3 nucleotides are TGTGCCAGCAGCCTTAGGGGGGAGCAGTACTTC. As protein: CASSLRGEQYF.

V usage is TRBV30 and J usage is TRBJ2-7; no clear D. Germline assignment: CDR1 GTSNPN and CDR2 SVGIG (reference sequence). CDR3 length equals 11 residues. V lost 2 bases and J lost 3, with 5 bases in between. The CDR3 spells CAWSTVYEQYF. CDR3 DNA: TGTGCCTGGAGTACTGTCTACGAGCAGTACTTC.

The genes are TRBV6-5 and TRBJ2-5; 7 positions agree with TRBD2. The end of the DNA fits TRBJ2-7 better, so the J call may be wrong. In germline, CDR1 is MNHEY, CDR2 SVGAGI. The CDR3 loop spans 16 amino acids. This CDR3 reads CASSYTGSGLSYEQYF. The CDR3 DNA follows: TGTGCCAGCAGTTACACGGGTAGCGGGCTCTCCTACGAGCAGTACTTC.

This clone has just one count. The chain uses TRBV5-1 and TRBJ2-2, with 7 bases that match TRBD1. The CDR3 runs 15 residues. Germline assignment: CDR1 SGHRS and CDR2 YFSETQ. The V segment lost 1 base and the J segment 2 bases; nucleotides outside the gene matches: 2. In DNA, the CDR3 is TGCGCCAGCAGCTTGACAGGGGTCAACACCGGGGAGCTGTTTTTT. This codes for CASSLTGVNTGELFF.

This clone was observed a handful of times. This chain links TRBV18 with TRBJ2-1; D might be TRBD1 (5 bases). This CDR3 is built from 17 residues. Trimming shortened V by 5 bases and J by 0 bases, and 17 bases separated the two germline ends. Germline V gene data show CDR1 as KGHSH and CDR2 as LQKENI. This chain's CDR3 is CASSKGLRISSYNEQFF. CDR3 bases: TGTGCCAGCTCAAAGGGGCTGAGGATAAGCTCCTACAATGAGCAGTTCTTC.

The CDR3 coding sequence is TGTGCCAGCAGCGTAGGCGGGGGTAACTATGGCTACACCTTC. Translation: CASSVGGGNYGYTF. V gene TRBV9 combines with J gene TRBJ1-2; tentatively, D is TRBD1 (5 bases). This CDR3 region has 14 residues. Trimming pared 0 bases from V and 1 base from J, leaving 7 bases between. The germline V gene encodes CDR1 SGDLS and CDR2 YYNGEE.